The clone carrying this T cell receptor beta chain was detected ten times or more. Its antigen is as yet unknown. The data stem from a study of blood T cells in healthy people across ages. Study-wide points: Both higher diversity and more naive CD4+ cells marked long-lived donors when set against aged donors.

The CDR3 runs to 15 residues. V was trimmed by 4 bases and J by 8 bases, leaving 20 bases between them. The germline V gene has CDR1 LGHDT and CDR2 YNNKEL (reference sequence). Combining a sample-barcoded 5' primer with a J-beta primer mix, a second PCR ran for about 6 to 11 cycles. Sequencing yielded, for each sample, at least 3 million paired-end reads carrying CDR3. TCRdb reanalysed the 5' RACE reads using MiXCR and keeps one entry per CDR3 protein. Of about 830,000 distinct CDR3 sequences in the sample, approximately 65% were seen once. Every sample had a minimum of 6.5 million PBMCs isolated. The authors extracted at least 5.5 micrograms of total RNA per sample.

The rearrangement links TRBV3-1 to TRBJ1-2, with TRBD1 as a possible D gene (5 bases). The sequence was collected from a man younger than 40 in good health. The sample comprised blood. The CDR3 DNA sequence: TGTGCCAGCAGCCCGGGGCCGTCTTCCGGAGGAGGCTACACCTTC. Translating gives CASSPGPSSGGGYTF.